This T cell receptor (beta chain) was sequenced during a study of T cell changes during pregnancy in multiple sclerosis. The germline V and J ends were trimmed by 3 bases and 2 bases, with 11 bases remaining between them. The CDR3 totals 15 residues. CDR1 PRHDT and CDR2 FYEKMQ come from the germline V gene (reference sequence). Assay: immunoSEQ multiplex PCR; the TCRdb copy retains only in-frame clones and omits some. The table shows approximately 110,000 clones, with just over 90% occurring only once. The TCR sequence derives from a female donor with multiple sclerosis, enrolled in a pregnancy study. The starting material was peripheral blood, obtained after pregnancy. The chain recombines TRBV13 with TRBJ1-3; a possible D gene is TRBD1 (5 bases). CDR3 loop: CASSFWGRAGNTIYF. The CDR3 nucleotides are TGTGCCAGCAGCTTTTGGGGGAGGGCTGGAAACACCATATATTTT.